The 26 T cell receptor beta chains reported below all come from one sample, sequenced in a study of blood T cell repertoires in COVID-19. Using immunoSEQ multiplex PCR, the repertoire was profiled, and TCRdb retains in-frame clones only, with some absent. The profile shows fewer than 450,000 clones, about 88% of them singletons. The specimen sequenced was PBMCs or T cells enriched from blood (not recorded which). The receptors stem from a young woman who had recovered from COVID-19.

The sample holds a few counts of this clone. This sequence joins TRBV12-3 or TRBV12-4 and TRBJ1-1, with TRBD1 as a possible D gene (6 bases). Trimming stripped 6 bases from V and 8 bases from J, with 16 bases between. There are 13 residues in the CDR3. This chain's CDR3 is CASSPTRTGEAFF. The CDR3, as DNA: TGTGCCAGCAGCCCGACTCGAACAGGGGAAGCTTTCTTT.

The rearrangement links TRBV7-8 to TRBJ1-2; tentatively, D is TRBD1 (6 bases). Germline values: CDR1 SGHVS, CDR2 FQNEAQ. V lost 3 bases and J lost 4, with 15 bases in between. The CDR3 is made up of 15 amino acids. The CDR3 nucleotides are TGTGCCAGCAGCTTGGGGGCCCTTGGGGGCTATGGCTACACCTTC. As protein: CASSLGALGGYGYTF.

The rearrangement joins TRBV6-2 or TRBV6-3 to TRBJ2-7, with D unresolved. Trimming took off 3 bases at V and 6 bases at J, with 9 bases between the two ends. The CDR3 is 12 residues long. Germline CDR1 MNHEY, CDR2 SVGEGT. CDR3 DNA: TGTGCCAGCAGTTATCCCTCGAGCGAGCAGTACTTC. This translates into CASSYPSSEQYF.

The chain has TRBV27 and TRBJ1-5; perhaps TRBD1 as D (6 bases). The CDR3 runs to 14 residues. The V end was cut by 0 bases, the J end by 4 bases, with 7 bases between. CDR1 MNHEY and CDR2 SMNVEV come from the germline V gene (reference sequence). The CDR3 region has the DNA TGTGCCAGCAGTTTATCGGACAGAAATCAGCCCCAGCATTTT. Amino acids: CASSLSDRNQPQHF.

This clone came up once. This chain uses TRBV5-4 with TRBJ1-2; D possibly corresponds to TRBD1 (6 bases). The CDR3 loop spans 15 amino acids. Per the germline V gene, CDR1 is SGHNT and CDR2 is YYREEE (reference sequence). The V and J ends lost 4 bases and 0 bases respectively, with 13 bases between them. This CDR3 reads CASSRTGTTNYGYTF. The CDR3 bases are TGTGCCAGCAGCCGAACAGGGACAACTAACTATGGCTACACCTTC.

The rearrangement links TRBV7-8 to TRBJ2-1; maybe TRBD2 (5 bases). Germline V CDR1 and CDR2: SGHVS, FQNEAQ. Trimming left V 0 bases short and J 5 bases short, with 14 bases between. CDR3 length: 16 residues. The CDR3 DNA reads TGTGCCAGCAGCTTAGCGGACTCCTTGAGTAACAATGAGCAGTTCTTC. It translates to CASSLADSLSNNEQFF.

The chain couples TRBV2 to TRBJ2-3, with D maybe TRBD2 (6 bases). Germline CDR1 SNHLY, CDR2 FYNNEI. The CDR3 loop spans 15 amino acids. The V gene lost 6 bases and the J gene lost 3 bases, with 16 bases spanning the gap. The CDR3 DNA is TGTGCCAGCAGCCTAGGACTATGGCAGACAGATACGCAGTATTTT. Encoded protein: CASSLGLWQTDTQYF.

This sequence joins TRBV3-1 (or the pseudogene TRBV3-2) and TRBJ2-3; perhaps TRBD2 as D (6 bases). The germline V gene has CDR1 LGHDT and CDR2 YNNKEL (reference sequence). The CDR3 sequence is 17 residues long. Trimming took off 1 base at V and 1 base at J, with 15 bases between the two ends. The CDR3, as DNA: TGTGCCAGCAGCCAAGTCGCAGGGCGGGGCGGCACAGATACGCAGTATTTT. It is translated as CASSQVAGRGGTDTQYF.

The V and J genes are TRBV15 and TRBJ2-6; D may be TRBD1 (5 bases). V lost 1 base, J lost 0 bases, and 10 bases lay in between. The germline CDR1 and CDR2 sequences are LNHNV and YYDKDF (reference sequence). The CDR3 has 17 amino acids. The CDR3 DNA is TGTGCCACCAGCAGAGGGCAGGGAAGCTCTGGGGCCAACGTCCTGACTTTC. Translating it yields CATSRGQGSSGANVLTF.

The rearrangement links TRBV5-1 to TRBJ2-1; 9 nucleotides align to TRBD1. This CDR3 spans 15 amino acids. With V trimmed by 0 bases and J by 4 bases, 2 bases remained unmatched. Per germline, CDR1 SGHRS and CDR2 YFSETQ. The CDR3 sequence: CASSLAGTGYNEQFF. CDR3 nucleotide sequence: TGCGCCAGCAGCTTGGCCGGGACAGGGTACAATGAGCAGTTCTTC.

V and J are TRBV27 and TRBJ1-2; the D gene is possibly TRBD1 (5 bases). The CDR3 covers 12 residues. V lost 4 bases to trimming and J lost 5 bases, with 8 bases between them. Per the germline V gene, CDR1 is MNHEY and CDR2 is SMNVEV (reference sequence). The CDR3 sequence: CASSSGGYGYTF. The CDR3 region has the DNA TGTGCCAGCAGTTCCGGGGGTTATGGCTACACCTTC.

The chain is built from TRBV28 and TRBJ1-6; TRBD1 aligns across 11 bases. The V and J ends lost 10 bases and 14 bases, in that order; junction bases with no gene match: 19. The CDR3 extends over 16 amino acids. Germline CDR1 and CDR2: MDHEN and SYDVKM. The chain's CDR3 is CATLQGGGQGASSLHF. The DNA for the CDR3 is TGTGCCACCCTCCAAGGGGGAGGACAGGGGGCTAGTTCCCTCCACTTT.

The chain employs TRBV6-5 and TRBJ1-5; no clear D gene. Germline lookup yields CDR1 MNHEY and CDR2 SVGAGI. The CDR3 length is 16 residues. V was cut by 0 bases and J by 0 bases, with 9 bases left in between. The CDR3 here is CASSYSSGYSNQPQHF. CDR3 bases: TGTGCCAGCAGTTACTCGAGCGGTTATAGCAATCAGCCCCAGCATTTT.

The chain is built from TRBV9 and TRBJ1-1; 10 bases fit TRBD1. V shed 0 bases and J 3 bases; nucleotides not matched to a gene: 2. The germline CDR1 and CDR2 sequences are SGDLS and YYNGEE. The length of the CDR3 is 15 residues. CDR3 sequence: CASSVVGTGDTEAFF. The CDR3 bases are TGTGCCAGCAGCGTAGTGGGGACAGGGGACACTGAAGCTTTCTTT.

This clone came up once. CDR3 nucleotide sequence: TGTGCCAGCTCTACGGGACAGATGAACACTGAAGCTTTCTTT. Its protein product is CASSTGQMNTEAFF. This chain connects TRBV18 to TRBJ1-1; the match to TRBD1 covers 7 bases. This CDR3 is 14 amino acids long. The V gene's germline CDR1 is KGHSH and CDR2 LQKENI. Losses at the gene ends were 6 bases for V and 0 bases for J; bases not matched to a gene: 4.

J is TRBJ1-1 and V is TRBV12-5; D call uncertain. V was clipped by 1 base and J by 5 bases, with 8 bases between them. This CDR3 has 13 amino acids. The germline gives CDR1 LGHNT, CDR2 FRNRAP. The CDR3 DNA reads as TGTGCTAGTGGTTTGGGGAGGGAAACTGAAGCTTTCTTT. Protein sequence: CASGLGRETEAFF.

The chain uses TRBV10-1 and TRBJ1-1; 7 nucleotides line up with TRBD1. This CDR3 is built from 16 residues. From germline, CDR1 is WNHNN and CDR2 SYGVQD (reference sequence). With V trimmed by 3 bases and J by 0 bases, 7 bases remained unmatched. The CDR3 sequence: CASSDHRDSLNTEAFF. For the CDR3, the DNA is TGCGCCAGCAGTGACCACCGGGACAGCCTGAACACTGAAGCTTTCTTT.

The chain carries TRBV14 and TRBJ2-3, with a possible D match to TRBD2 (6 bases). CDR3 length: 17 residues. Germline V gives CDR1 SGHDN, CDR2 FVKESK. Trimming shortened V by 2 bases and J by 0 bases, and 15 bases separated the two germline ends. The CDR3 coding sequence is TGTGCCAGCAGCCAAAAGATCGGGGGAGTTAGCACAGATACGCAGTATTTT. Residues: CASSQKIGGVSTDTQYF.

The rearrangement links TRBV6-5 to TRBJ2-1; maybe TRBD1 (6 bases). Trimming left V 2 bases short and J 3 bases short, with 11 bases between. The CDR3 length is 15 residues. Germline assignment: CDR1 MNHEY and CDR2 SVGAGI. Here the CDR3 DNA reads TGTGCCAGCAGTTACGTCCAGGGGTACTACAATGAGCAGTTCTTC. It specifies CASSYVQGYYNEQFF.

The chain employs TRBV6-1 and TRBJ2-1; weak D call: TRBD1 (5 bases). Germline CDR1 is MNHNS and CDR2 is SASEGT. The CDR3 is made up of 14 amino acids. Between the trimmed V and J ends, which lost 1 base and 10 bases, there was a span of 14 bases. This CDR3 is CASSEVGRAMEQFF. The CDR3 DNA follows: TGTGCCAGCAGTGAAGTCGGCAGGGCTATGGAGCAGTTCTTC.

The chain joins TRBV4-1 to TRBJ1-4; 9 nucleotides align to TRBD1. In germline, CDR1 is MGHRA, CDR2 YSYEKL. Trimming took 1 base from V and 11 from J; bases not matched to a gene: 2. This CDR3 has 13 amino acids. The CDR3 DNA reads TGCGCCAGCAGCCAAGTAGGGACAGGGAAACTGTTTTTT. Translating gives CASSQVGTGKLFF.

J is TRBJ2-2 and V is TRBV6-4; 10 bases align to TRBD1. Trimming removed 2 bases from V and 3 bases from J; junction bases left unmatched: 0. Germline V gives CDR1 MRHNA, CDR2 SNTAGT. The CDR3 contains 15 residues. The CDR3 region is CASSDGTGDTGELFF. The CDR3 nucleotides read TGTGCCAGCAGTGACGGGACAGGGGACACCGGGGAGCTGTTTTTT.

This rearrangement joins TRBV5-4 to TRBJ2-7, with 8 bases matching TRBD2. Per the germline V gene, CDR1 is SGHNT and CDR2 is YYREEE (reference sequence). V lost 0 bases, J lost 3 bases, and 5 bases stayed unmatched. The CDR3 is 15 amino acids. For the CDR3, the DNA is TGTGCCAGCAGCTTGGTGGCGGGGGGACTCTACGAGCAGTACTTC. The encoded protein is CASSLVAGGLYEQYF. The variable domain in full, with the rest retrieved from reference TRBV5-4 and TRBJ2-7, is ETGVTQSPTHLIKTRGQQVTLRCSSQSGHNTVSWYQQALGQGPQFIFQYYREEENGRGNFPPRFSGLQFPNYSSELNVNALELDDSALYLCASSLVAGGLYEQYFGPGTRLTVT.

The CDR3 DNA reads TGTGCCAGCAGCTTATCTGCCAGGGCCGAGCCGGAGCTGTTTTTT. Amino acid sequence: CASSLSARAEPELFF. The chain links TRBV7-9 to TRBJ2-2, with D perhaps TRBD1 (5 bases). This CDR3 contains 15 residues. CDR1 SEHNR and CDR2 FQNEAQ come from the germline V gene (reference sequence). V was clipped by 2 bases and J by 10 bases, with 17 bases between them.

The genes are TRBV24-1 and TRBJ2-5; 12 nucleotides align to TRBD1. Germline CDR1 KGHDR, CDR2 SFDVKD. The CDR3 is 15 residues long. V gave up 4 bases and J gave up 5 bases; unmatched junction bases: 4. The CDR3 loop reads CATSEGQGARETQYF. The CDR3, as DNA: TGTGCCACCAGTGAGGGACAGGGGGCGAGGGAGACCCAGTACTTC.

The V gene is TRBV28, the J gene TRBJ2-2; 8 bases fit TRBD1. V lost 7 bases and J lost 5; bases outside the gene matches: 12. The V gene's germline CDR1 is MDHEN and CDR2 SYDVKM. The CDR3 contains 16 residues. In nucleotides, the CDR3 is TGTGCCAGCAAGTCGAGTCGGTACAGGGGGACCGGGGAGCTGTTTTTT. It translates to CASKSSRYRGTGELFF.